This TCR beta chain was sequenced for a study of shared clonotypes between healthy human individuals. Study-level findings and limits: Estimated clonotype richness was generally higher in naive than memory subsets.

This clone was seen more than once but under ten times. Antigen specificity is unknown. TCRdb's table, derived via immunoSEQ multiplex PCR, lists solely in-frame clones and lacks some. Of about 2 million clones listed, 90% to 95% are singletons. Trimming removed 2 bases at V and 8 bases at J, with 16 bases between. Germline V gives CDR1 MNHEY, CDR2 SMNVEV (reference sequence). The CDR3 length is 16 residues. The TCR originated in a man between 18 and 29 years old in good health. The rearrangement uses TRBV27 and TRBJ1-6; possibly TRBD1 for D (5 bases). Sequencing was performed on naive CD4+ T cells sorted from blood. The subset here: CD45RA+ positively selected. The CDR3 reads CASSLRISGGDSPLHF. As DNA, the CDR3 is TGTGCCAGCAGTTTACGGATTTCCGGGGGGGATTCACCCCTCCACTTT.